A selection of T cell receptor beta chains follows, all from one sample in a study of cytomegalovirus exposure and HLA in healthy donors. Data came from immunoSEQ multiplex PCR; TCRdb stores just in-frame clones and leaves some out. The table lists some 150,000 clones, 65% to 80% of them singletons. Sequencing input: PBMCs. These receptor sequences come from a woman aged 25 to 45 in good health and CMV-seronegative. The CDR3 runs from the conserved cysteine through the conserved F or W. The order of the fields is D gene, V gene, clone size, J gene, CDR3 DNA, CDR3 protein. A D gene is named only where the DNA matches it firmly. Part of the rows lack a size; the others show once, few, many or a class for expanded clones.

D gene: NA; V gene: TRBV5-4; clone size: NA; J gene: TRBJ2-3; CDR3 DNA: TGTGCCAGCAGCTTGGGTGGGGGGACGCAGTATTTT; CDR3 protein: CASSLGGGTQYF
D gene: NA; V gene: TRBV19; clone size: NA; J gene: TRBJ1-5; CDR3 DNA: TGTGCCATTGGACTGTCTAGCAATCAGCCCCAGCATTTT; CDR3 protein: CAIGLSSNQPQHF
D gene: TRBD1; V gene: TRBV19; clone size: NA; J gene: TRBJ1-4; CDR3 DNA: TGTGCCAGTAGTATAGGCCTGGGACAGGGGCGCGGGGGGACTGAAAAACTGTTTTTT; CDR3 protein: CASSIGLGQGRGGTEKLFF
D gene: TRBD1; V gene: TRBV7-8; clone size: NA; J gene: TRBJ2-7; CDR3 DNA: TGTGCCAGCAGCTTAGGCCCGGGACAGGGAATTCGGGAGCAGTACTTC; CDR3 protein: CASSLGPGQGIREQYF
D gene: NA; V gene: TRBV5-1; clone size: NA; J gene: TRBJ1-5; CDR3 DNA: TGCGCCAGCAGCCCGGACGGGGGCAATCAGCCCCAGCATTTT; CDR3 protein: CASSPDGGNQPQHF
D gene: NA; V gene: TRBV19; clone size: NA; J gene: TRBJ1-5; CDR3 DNA: TGTGCCAGTAGTATAGAGGGCATTTATCAGCCCCAGCATTTT; CDR3 protein: CASSIEGIYQPQHF
D gene: NA; V gene: TRBV5-1; clone size: few; J gene: TRBJ2-3; CDR3 DNA: TGCGCCAGCAGCTTGTCAGGGGGGACAGATACGCAGTATTTT; CDR3 protein: CASSLSGGTDTQYF
D gene: NA; V gene: TRBV27; clone size: NA; J gene: TRBJ1-2; CDR3 DNA: TGTGCCAGCAGGCCCCTTCCGGCGGGTCAGGGAGGGAACTATGGCTACACCTTC; CDR3 protein: CASRPLPAGQGGNYGYTF
D gene: NA; V gene: TRBV5-6; clone size: once; J gene: TRBJ2-5; CDR3 DNA: TGTGCCAGCAGCCGGTGGAGTTCGGAGACCCAGTACTTC; CDR3 protein: CASSRWSSETQYF
D gene: NA; V gene: TRBV2; clone size: once; J gene: TRBJ1-1; CDR3 DNA: TGTGCCAGCAGTGAAGAAGGGGGGGGTTTGGGTGAAGCTTTCTTT; CDR3 protein: CASSEEGGGLGEAFF
D gene: TRBD1; V gene: TRBV5-4; clone size: NA; J gene: TRBJ2-5; CDR3 DNA: TGTGCCAGCAGCTTGAACAGGGGGCGCCAAGAGACCCAGTACTTC; CDR3 protein: CASSLNRGRQETQYF
D gene: NA; V gene: TRBV19; clone size: NA; J gene: TRBJ2-7; CDR3 DNA: TGTGCCAGTACAGGGGAGTACGAGCAGTACTTC; CDR3 protein: CASTGEYEQYF
D gene: TRBD1; V gene: TRBV5-1; clone size: NA; J gene: TRBJ1-4; CDR3 DNA: TGCGCCAGCAGCTTGACACAGGGGAATGAAAAACTGTTTTTT; CDR3 protein: CASSLTQGNEKLFF
D gene: TRBD1; V gene: TRBV7-9; clone size: NA; J gene: TRBJ2-1; CDR3 DNA: TGTGCCAGCAGTCCGACCGTGGGACAGGGGAACAATGAGCAGTTCTTC; CDR3 protein: CASSPTVGQGNNEQFF
D gene: TRBD1; V gene: TRBV25-1; clone size: once; J gene: TRBJ1-2; CDR3 DNA: TGTGCCAGCAGTGATTCCCGGGACAGGGAAGATGGCTACACCTTC; CDR3 protein: CASSDSRDREDGYTF
D gene: NA; V gene: TRBV27; clone size: NA; J gene: TRBJ1-2; CDR3 DNA: TGTGCCACCTGGCTAGGGGTTTATGGCTACACCTTC; CDR3 protein: CATWLGVYGYTF
D gene: NA; V gene: TRBV7-9; clone size: NA; J gene: TRBJ2-3; CDR3 DNA: TGTGCCAGCAGCTCCTCCTCCCCGAGCGCAGATACGCAGTATTTT; CDR3 protein: CASSSSSPSADTQYF
D gene: NA; V gene: TRBV2; clone size: NA; J gene: TRBJ2-7; CDR3 DNA: TGTGCCAGCAGTGATTCGCGTCGAGGAACCTACGAGCAGTACTTC; CDR3 protein: CASSDSRRGTYEQYF
D gene: TRBD1; V gene: TRBV19; clone size: NA; J gene: TRBJ1-5; CDR3 DNA: TGTGCCAGTAGTATCAACAGGGGAGAAAGCAATCAGCCCCAGCATTTT; CDR3 protein: CASSINRGESNQPQHF
D gene: NA; V gene: TRBV2; clone size: NA; J gene: TRBJ1-5; CDR3 DNA: TGTGCCAGCACTCGGGGCAATCAGCCCCAGCATTTT; CDR3 protein: CASTRGNQPQHF
D gene: TRBD1; V gene: TRBV28; clone size: NA; J gene: TRBJ2-7; CDR3 DNA: TGTGCTTCGGGAGGGACAGGGGTTTTAGAGCAGTACTTC; CDR3 protein: CASGGTGVLEQYF
D gene: NA; V gene: TRBV19; clone size: NA; J gene: TRBJ1-2; CDR3 DNA: TGTGCCAGTAGTATGGGAGTTCATCCTTCTTATGGCTACCCCTTC; CDR3 protein: CASSMGVHPSYGYPF
D gene: TRBD2; V gene: TRBV4-1; clone size: few; J gene: TRBJ2-7; CDR3 DNA: TGTGCCAGCAGCCAAGATCCTAGCGGGGGGTACGAGCAGTACTTC; CDR3 protein: CASSQDPSGGYEQYF
D gene: NA; V gene: TRBV6-5; clone size: NA; J gene: TRBJ2-1; CDR3 DNA: TGTGCCAGCAGTTACTCGGGCCAGGGTGCCTACAATGAGCAGTTCTTC; CDR3 protein: CASSYSGQGAYNEQFF
D gene: TRBD1; V gene: TRBV15; clone size: NA; J gene: TRBJ1-4; CDR3 DNA: TGTGCCACCAGCAGGCCCGGGACAGGAAATGAAAAACTGTTTTTT; CDR3 protein: CATSRPGTGNEKLFF
D gene: NA; V gene: TRBV7-2; clone size: NA; J gene: TRBJ2-7; CDR3 DNA: TGTGCCAGCAGCTCGAAGCTATACGAGCAGTACTTC; CDR3 protein: CASSSKLYEQYF
D gene: NA; V gene: TRBV5-1; clone size: NA; J gene: TRBJ1-1; CDR3 DNA: TGCGCCAGCAGCTTGGCCTCCGGGGGGAGAAGCACTGAAGCTTTCTTT; CDR3 protein: CASSLASGGRSTEAFF
D gene: NA; V gene: TRBV5-4; clone size: NA; J gene: TRBJ2-3; CDR3 DNA: TGTGCCAGCAGCTTGGATCGGGAGTTCACAGATACGCAGTATTTT; CDR3 protein: CASSLDREFTDTQYF
D gene: NA; V gene: TRBV11-2; clone size: NA; J gene: TRBJ2-2; CDR3 DNA: TGTGCCACGCTACATTGGGAGGGGGTGAACACCGGGGAGCTGTTTTTT; CDR3 protein: CATLHWEGVNTGELFF
D gene: NA; V gene: TRBV9; clone size: NA; J gene: TRBJ2-1; CDR3 DNA: TGTGCCAGCAGCGTGTCAGGGGTCGTCAATGAGCAGTTCTTC; CDR3 protein: CASSVSGVVNEQFF
D gene: NA; V gene: TRBV27; clone size: NA; J gene: TRBJ1-2; CDR3 DNA: TGTGCCAGCAGTTTGTCAGGACAGTGGAACTATGGCTACACCTTC; CDR3 protein: CASSLSGQWNYGYTF
D gene: NA; V gene: TRBV5-8; clone size: NA; J gene: TRBJ2-5; CDR3 DNA: NA; CDR3 protein: CASSLGTGGPGETQYF
D gene: NA; V gene: TRBV4-2; clone size: few; J gene: TRBJ1-1; CDR3 DNA: TGTGCCAGCAGCCAAGAGCGAGGTAGCGCTTTCTTT; CDR3 protein: CASSQERGSAFF
D gene: NA; V gene: TRBV4-3; clone size: many; J gene: TRBJ1-5; CDR3 DNA: TGCGCCAGCAGCCATGCGCACGGAGGCAATCAGCCCCAGCATTTT; CDR3 protein: CASSHAHGGNQPQHF
D gene: TRBD1; V gene: TRBV5-6; clone size: NA; J gene: TRBJ2-6; CDR3 DNA: TGTGCCAGCAGCTTGCCGGGACAGGCTTCTGGGGCCAACGTCCTGCCTTTC; CDR3 protein: CASSLPGQASGANVLPF
D gene: NA; V gene: TRBV13; clone size: few; J gene: TRBJ2-5; CDR3 DNA: TGTGCCAGCCTCCGTCGAACACAAGAGACCCAGTACTTC; CDR3 protein: CASLRRTQETQYF
D gene: TRBD1; V gene: TRBV5-1; clone size: NA; J gene: TRBJ2-7; CDR3 DNA: TGCGCCAGCAGCTTGGGAAGGGACAGGCGTACCTACGAGCAGTACTTC; CDR3 protein: CASSLGRDRRTYEQYF
D gene: TRBD1; V gene: TRBV19; clone size: NA; J gene: TRBJ2-7; CDR3 DNA: TGTGCCAGTAGTATATCGGGACAGGGTATTCGCGAGCAGTACTTC; CDR3 protein: CASSISGQGIREQYF
D gene: NA; V gene: TRBV9; clone size: NA; J gene: TRBJ1-1; CDR3 DNA: TGTGCCAGCAGCGTAGCTACGGCGGCAGGGGTCACTGAAGCTTTCTTT; CDR3 protein: CASSVATAAGVTEAFF
D gene: TRBD2; V gene: TRBV19; clone size: NA; J gene: TRBJ2-1; CDR3 DNA: TGTGCCAGTAGTATATCTGGACTAGCGGGGGGCGAGCAGTTCTTC; CDR3 protein: CASSISGLAGGEQFF
D gene: TRBD1; V gene: TRBV7-9; clone size: few; J gene: TRBJ1-6; CDR3 DNA: TGTGCCAGCAGCTTCGGGACAGGGGATTCACCCCTCCACTTT; CDR3 protein: CASSFGTGDSPLHF
D gene: NA; V gene: TRBV27; clone size: NA; J gene: TRBJ2-5; CDR3 DNA: TGTGCCAGCAGTTTATTGGCCGGGGAGACCCAGTACTTC; CDR3 protein: CASSLLAGETQYF
D gene: NA; V gene: TRBV6-5; clone size: few; J gene: TRBJ2-5; CDR3 DNA: TGTGCCAGCAGTTCCCCCCGGGAAGATCAAGAGACCCAGTACTTC; CDR3 protein: CASSSPREDQETQYF
D gene: NA; V gene: TRBV10-3; clone size: NA; J gene: TRBJ2-7; CDR3 DNA: TGTGCCATCAGCGTCAGCTACGAGCAGTACTTC; CDR3 protein: CAISVSYEQYF
D gene: NA; V gene: TRBV27; clone size: NA; J gene: TRBJ2-3; CDR3 DNA: TGTGCCAGCAGTGGCGGAGAAACCCCTAGCACAGATACGCAGTATTTT; CDR3 protein: CASSGGETPSTDTQYF
D gene: TRBD2; V gene: TRBV9; clone size: NA; J gene: TRBJ2-7; CDR3 DNA: TGTGCCAGCAGCGTACTGCGGGAGCCTCATAGGGAGGAGCAGTACTTC; CDR3 protein: CASSVLREPHREEQYF
D gene: TRBD1; V gene: TRBV29-1; clone size: NA; J gene: TRBJ2-1; CDR3 DNA: TGCAGCGCTATACGAGACAGGGGCCGTGAGCAGTTCTTC; CDR3 protein: CSAIRDRGREQFF
D gene: TRBD1; V gene: TRBV27; clone size: NA; J gene: TRBJ2-5; CDR3 DNA: TGTGCCAGCAGTTCGACAGGGTCTGATCTGTACTTC; CDR3 protein: CASSSTGSDLYF
D gene: TRBD1; V gene: TRBV5-1; clone size: few; J gene: TRBJ2-1; CDR3 DNA: TGCGCCAGCAGCCCCGGGACAGCCTATCCTGAGCAGTTCTTC; CDR3 protein: CASSPGTAYPEQFF
D gene: NA; V gene: TRBV9; clone size: NA; J gene: TRBJ1-3; CDR3 DNA: TGTGCCAGCAGCCAACTCGGGGGGGGAAAGGGAAACACCATATATTTT; CDR3 protein: CASSQLGGGKGNTIYF
D gene: NA; V gene: TRBV6-1; clone size: NA; J gene: TRBJ2-7; CDR3 DNA: TGTGCCAGCAGTGAGGACGGGACCTACGAGCAGTACTTC; CDR3 protein: CASSEDGTYEQYF
D gene: NA; V gene: TRBV7-9; clone size: NA; J gene: TRBJ1-2; CDR3 DNA: TGTGCCAGCAGCCATAATGACAGGAGCTACGGCTACACCTTC; CDR3 protein: CASSHNDRSYGYTF
D gene: NA; V gene: TRBV5-6; clone size: once; J gene: TRBJ2-1; CDR3 DNA: TGTGCCAGCAGCTTCGGTGATTTCTCCTACAATGAGCAGTTCTTC; CDR3 protein: CASSFGDFSYNEQFF
D gene: NA; V gene: TRBV11-2; clone size: few; J gene: TRBJ2-5; CDR3 DNA: TGTGCCAGCAGCTTTGGAGGGCTCCAAGAGACCCAGTACTTC; CDR3 protein: CASSFGGLQETQYF